This passage covers 24 T cell receptor beta chains from one sample sequenced in a study of T cells in Graves' hyperthyroidism and ophthalmopathy. Amplification of TCR beta CDR3 regions was performed using RNA transcripts as template. The HTBI primer set served for first-round RT-PCR of the TCR CDR3. TCRdb re-called the multiplex PCR reads through MiXCR, storing one row per CDR3 protein. The table includes a few hundred thousand distinct CDR3 sequences, less than 25% detected once. The source material was blood. The receptors shown here come from a young man with Graves' hyperthyroidism.

This clonotype has ten or more counts. The chain uses TRBV6-4 and TRBJ1-1, with a weak D call TRBD1 (6 bases). This CDR3 has 13 amino acids. CDR1 and CDR2 from the germline V gene are MRHNA and SNTAGT. Trimming removed 5 bases at V and 5 bases at J, with 12 bases between. The CDR3 nucleotides are TGTGCCAGCAGTAGGGGGGAGTTGACTGAAGCTTTCTTT. Protein product: CASSRGELTEAFF.

This clonotype occurred many times. Its ends do not fully match the called genes, so a read error is possible. V gene TRBV12-3 or TRBV12-4 combines with J gene TRBJ1-1; 9 bases map to TRBD1. The CDR3 has 12 residues. The CDR3 here is CATPRQGGEGFF. In nucleotides, the CDR3 is TGTGCCACCCCGCGACAGGGGGGCGAAGGTTTCTTT.

At least ten counts were recorded for this clonotype. The genes are TRBV20-1 and TRBJ1-5; 9 bases align to TRBD1. J gave up 4 bases and V 2 bases, and 3 bases lay outside the gene matches. This CDR3 contains 14 residues. CDR1 and CDR2 from the germline V gene are DFQATT and SNEGSKA (reference sequence). The CDR3 nucleotides are TGCAGTGCTAGACGCGGACAGGGGAATCAGCCCCAGCATTTT. As protein: CSARRGQGNQPQHF.

This clonotype has ten or more counts. The rearrangement links TRBV7-9 to TRBJ2-7; tentatively, D is TRBD1 (6 bases). Trimming shortened V by 0 bases and J by 5 bases, and 11 bases separated the two germline ends. The CDR3 extends over 14 amino acids. Germline CDR1 is SEHNR and CDR2 is FQNEAQ (reference sequence). The CDR3 nucleotides read TGTGCCAGCAGCTTAGCAGAACAGGGCCACGAGCAGTACTTC. This translates into CASSLAEQGHEQYF.

This clonotype was detected only a few times. Germline is not matched at one junction end, which may reflect a read error. This chain connects TRBV20-1 to TRBJ2-7, with D possibly matching TRBD2 (5 bases). CDR3 length equals 13 residues. Germline CDR1 reads DFQATT; CDR2 reads SNEGSKA (reference sequence). CDR3 nucleotides: TGCAGTGCGCCGACTGGGAGCTCCTACGAGCAGCACTTC. Its translation: CSAPTGSSYEQHF.

At least ten counts were recorded for this clonotype. J is TRBJ1-5 and V is TRBV20-1, with D perhaps matching TRBD1 (5 bases). This CDR3 region has 13 residues. Germline-derived CDR1 and CDR2 are DFQATT and SNEGSKA (reference sequence). Trimming removed 6 bases at V and 7 bases at J, with 16 bases between. The CDR3 DNA is TGCAGTGCGCAGCAAGGGGAATACCAGCCCCAGCATTTT. Residues: CSAQQGEYQPQHF.

This clonotype was recorded at least ten times. This rearrangement joins TRBV5-1 to TRBJ1-1; tentatively, D is TRBD1 (6 bases). CDR1 SGHRS and CDR2 YFSETQ come from the germline V gene. CDR3 size: 14 residues. The V end was cut by 0 bases, the J end by 4 bases, with 10 bases between. The CDR3 nucleotides read TGCGCCAGCAGCTTGGAAACCAGGGGCACTGAAGCTTTCTTT. The encoded protein is CASSLETRGTEAFF. The full variable domain, completed using reference TRBV5-1 and TRBJ1-1, is KAGVTQTPRYLIKTRGQQVTLSCSPISGHRSVSWYQQTPGQGLQFLFEYFSETQRNKGNFPGRFSGRQFSNSRSEMNVSTLELGDSALYLCASSLETRGTEAFFGQGTRLTVV.

This clonotype appeared a few times. V is TRBV6-1 and J is TRBJ2-7, with a tentative D call TRBD2 (6 bases). V lost 6 bases and J 0 bases, leaving 12 bases between the germline ends. The CDR3 sequence is 14 residues long. Germline CDR1 reads MNHNS; CDR2 reads SASEGT. The CDR3 region is CASRSGLSSYEQYV. The CDR3 bases are TGTGCCAGCAGGTCGGGACTCAGCTCCTACGAGCAGTACGTC.

Details on this clonotype: Germline is not matched at one junction end, which may reflect a read error. The chain employs TRBV2 and TRBJ2-4; 7 bases agree with TRBD1. The CDR3 runs to 14 residues. CDR1 is SNHLY, CDR2 FYNNEI, per germline. The DNA for the CDR3 is TGTGCCAGCAGCGACAGGGATAACAAAAACATTAAGTACTTC. Amino acids: CASSDRDNKNIKYF.

The chain carries TRBV6-5 and TRBJ1-1; D possibly corresponds to TRBD1 (5 bases). V was shortened by 2 bases and J by 1 base, with 14 bases between the two germline ends. The CDR3 extends over 16 amino acids. The germline gives CDR1 MNHEY, CDR2 SVGAGI. Here the CDR3 reads CASSYNPGWGNTEAFF. In DNA form, the CDR3 reads TGTGCCAGCAGTTACAATCCAGGGTGGGGGAACACTGAAGCTTTCTTT.

This clonotype was seen repeatedly, ten times or more. J is TRBJ1-3 and V is TRBV5-1; 11 bases are shared with TRBD1. The CDR3 extends over 15 amino acids. The V and J ends lost 4 bases and 4 bases, in that order; junction bases with no gene match: 4. CDR1 is SGHRS, CDR2 YFSETQ, per germline. CDR3 residues: CASSEDRGPGNTIYF. The DNA of the CDR3 is TGCGCCAGCAGCGAGGACAGGGGGCCAGGAAACACCATATATTTT.

This clonotype was seen repeatedly, ten times or more. In nucleotides, the CDR3 is TGCAGTGCTACGGGCCTAGCGGGGTCCTACGAGCAGTACTTC. Amino acids: CSATGLAGSYEQYF. The chain employs TRBV20-1 and TRBJ2-7, with TRBD2 matching 9 bases. Germline lookup yields CDR1 DFQATT and CDR2 SNEGSKA (reference sequence). Germline trimming cut 4 bases from V and 1 base from J; bases unmatched to any gene: 5. CDR3 length equals 14 residues.

The V call is TRBV28, the J call TRBJ1-1; D is unclear. Trimming pared 3 bases from V and 5 bases from J, leaving 13 bases between. This CDR3 comprises 14 residues. Germline V gives CDR1 MDHEN, CDR2 SYDVKM. CDR3 bases: TGTGCCAGCAGTTTTGTCCAGGCAACTACTGAAGCTTTCTTT. The encoded protein is CASSFVQATTEAFF.

This clonotype was counted at least ten times. This sequence joins TRBV6-1 and TRBJ1-2, with 10 bases matching TRBD1. The CDR3 runs 13 residues. Germline trimming cut 6 bases from V and 6 bases from J; bases unmatched to any gene: 4. The germline V gene has CDR1 MNHNS and CDR2 SASEGT. Here the CDR3 DNA reads TGTGCCAGCAGACGACAGGGGGCTAATGGCTACACCTTC. It translates to CASRRQGANGYTF.

The chain combines TRBV6-1 with TRBJ2-5; a possible D gene is TRBD1 (6 bases). This CDR3 has 13 residues. Germline CDR1 MNHNS, CDR2 SASEGT. Trimming shortened V by 6 bases and J by 5 bases, and 13 bases separated the two germline ends. CDR3 bases: TGTGCCAGCAGCTCCGGACAGTGGGAGACCCAGTACTTC. Encoded protein: CASSSGQWETQYF.

This clonotype appeared many times. The chain is built from TRBV12-3 or TRBV12-4 and TRBJ1-1; perhaps TRBD1 as D (6 bases). Trimming cost V 5 bases and J 3 bases, with 10 bases left between them. The CDR3 runs 13 residues. The CDR3 spells CASSKGGDTEAFF. The CDR3 nucleotides are TGTGCCAGCAGTAAGGGGGGGGACACTGAAGCTTTCTTT.

This clonotype was seen many times. The CDR3 coding sequence is TGTGCCAGCAGTTCCCGGGACGTTGGGATGCAGTACTTC. Protein: CASSSRDVGMQYF. The rearrangement uses TRBV27 and TRBJ2-7; perhaps D is TRBD1 or TRBD2 (5 bases each). Trimming removed 4 bases at V and 9 bases at J, with 16 bases between. Germline lookup yields CDR1 MNHEY and CDR2 SMNVEV (reference sequence). The CDR3 totals 13 residues.

The chain employs TRBV7-8 and TRBJ2-7, with 9 bases lining up with TRBD2. This CDR3 contains 17 residues. The germline CDR1 and CDR2 sequences are SGHVS and FQNEAQ. The V and J ends lost 5 bases and 0 bases, in that order; junction bases with no gene match: 11. CDR3 sequence reads: CASSPGPGLASSYEQYF. The CDR3 DNA follows: TGTGCCAGCAGCCCAGGTCCGGGACTAGCCAGCTCCTACGAGCAGTACTTC.

J is TRBJ2-6 and V is TRBV11-2; no clear D. Germline-derived CDR1 and CDR2 are SGHAT and FQNNGV. The CDR3 is made up of 15 amino acids. V was cut by 4 bases and J by 0 bases, with 7 bases left in between. The CDR3 sequence is CASSSRFSGANVLTF. The CDR3 region has the DNA TGTGCCAGCAGCTCACGGTTCTCTGGGGCCAACGTCCTGACTTTC.

The gene calls are TRBV20-1 and TRBJ2-5; perhaps TRBD1 as D (5 bases). CDR1 is DFQATT, CDR2 SNEGSKA, per germline (reference sequence). This CDR3 spans 12 amino acids. Deletions cut 7 bases from V and 1 base from J, with 10 bases between. The CDR3 loop reads CSGGYLQETQYF. CDR3 sequence (DNA): TGCAGTGGGGGCTATCTCCAAGAGACCCAGTACTTC.

This clonotype came up many times. The J gene is TRBJ2-5, the V gene TRBV30; no clear D. Trimming took 1 base from V and 4 from J, leaving 10 bases between them. The CDR3 length is 13 residues. In germline, CDR1 is GTSNPN, CDR2 SVGIG (reference sequence). CDR3 in amino acids: CAWSGTLGETQYF. The CDR3 nucleotides are TGTGCCTGGAGTGGGACCTTGGGAGAGACCCAGTACTTC. Variable domain in full (rest from reference TRBV30 and TRBJ2-5): SQTIHQWPATLVQPVGSPLSLECTVEGTSNPNLYWYRQAAGRGLQLLFYSVGIGQISSEVPQNLSASRPQDRQFILSSKKLLLSDSGFYLCAWSGTLGETQYFGPGTRLLVL.

In its sample, this clonotype was seen many times. The chain's CDR3 is CASSHTGANQPQHF. The CDR3 DNA reads as TGTGCCAGCAGCCATACAGGGGCCAATCAGCCCCAGCATTTT. The rearrangement links TRBV12-3 or TRBV12-4 to TRBJ1-5, with 7 bases aligning to TRBD1. Trimming at V came to 6 bases and at J to 3 bases, leaving 5 bases not matched to a gene. This CDR3 spans 14 amino acids.

The chain recombines TRBV6-1 with TRBJ1-5; the D is unclear. CDR3 size: 14 residues. Trimming stripped 2 bases from V and 5 bases from J, with 10 bases between. Germline V CDR1 and CDR2: MNHNS, SASEGT. The CDR3 DNA reads TGTGCCAGCAGTGAACGAGGAGCTCATCAGCCCCAGCATTTT. This translates into CASSERGAHQPQHF.

The sample holds many counts of this clonotype. The chain couples TRBV6-5 to TRBJ1-1; D remains unclear. The germline V gene encodes CDR1 MNHEY and CDR2 SVGAGI. Trimming cost V 2 bases and J 0 bases, with 7 bases left between them. The CDR3 loop spans 14 amino acids. The CDR3 coding sequence is TGTGCCAGCAGTTACGAACAGCTGAACACTGAAGCTTTCTTT. This sequence encodes CASSYEQLNTEAFF.